Given below is one T cell receptor (beta chain) in context. No antigen is known for it. Repertoires were generated with immunoSEQ multiplex PCR, while TCRdb's copy carries only in-frame clones and drops some. The sample lists 11,000 to 15,000 clones; 65% to 90% were seen once. Germline V gene lookup returns CDR1 LGHNA and CDR2 YNFKEQ. CDR3 length equals 14 residues. The V end was cut by 0 bases, the J end by 1 base, with 6 bases between. This sample stems from a study of immune evolution from preneoplasia to lung adenocarcinoma. Whole-study results and caveats: Top clone frequencies peaked in normal lung, apparently declining through invasive adenocarcinoma. Highest clonality occurred in KRAS-mutant, not EGFR-mutant or double wild-type, nodules.

Resections took place in Japan or China from about 2014 to 2018. H&E slides confirmed each diagnosis, reviewed by two pathologists independently. This TCR came from a donor of 70 years or more with lung adenocarcinoma. This chain links TRBV4-2 with TRBJ1-2; D is ambiguous. The sample taken for sequencing was FFPE lung adenocarcinoma in situ tissue. This CDR3 reads CASSQDTSNYGYTF. CDR3 coding DNA: TGTGCCAGCAGCCAAGATACCAGTAACTATGGCTACACCTTC.